A single sample is the source of the 23 T cell receptor beta chains below, sequenced in a study of response to subunit inactivated influenza vaccine. TCRdb reprocessed the RT-PCR reads with MiXCR, giving one entry per CDR3 protein. The profile shows more than 550,000 distinct CDR3 sequences, 11% of them singletons. This sample also belongs to another study, concerning T cells expressing NK-cell markers. Turning to that study: The authors made TCR beta cDNA libraries by 5'RACE template switching. This switching added a universal primer site and UMIs.

Material: PBMCs from blood, obtained on the day of vaccination. These receptors were collected from a man over 45 who received an inactivated influenza vaccine.

The J gene is TRBJ2-7, the V gene TRBV20-1; D tentatively fits TRBD1 or TRBD2 (5 bases each). Germline CDR1 is DFQATT and CDR2 is SNEGSKA (reference sequence). V lost 0 bases to trimming and J lost 0 bases, with 15 bases between them. CDR3 size: 16 residues. The CDR3 reads CSARDPGTGSSYEQYF. The CDR3 DNA is TGCAGTGCTAGAGACCCCGGGACGGGAAGCTCCTACGAGCAGTACTTC.

V gene TRBV7-8 combines with J gene TRBJ2-1, with D possibly being TRBD2 (5 bases). The CDR3 has 16 amino acids. V was trimmed by 3 bases and J by 1 base, leaving 13 bases between them. CDR1 and CDR2 from the germline V gene are SGHVS and FQNEAQ. CDR3 nucleotide sequence: TGTGCCAGCAGCTTCCGGACTTCCCAATCCTACAATGAGCAGTTCTTC. Protein sequence: CASSFRTSQSYNEQFF.

The V and J genes are TRBV12-3 or TRBV12-4 and TRBJ1-2; a weak D match, TRBD1 (5 bases). CDR3 length: 13 amino acids. The ends were cut back, 6 bases at V and 8 bases at J, with 16 bases in the middle. The CDR3 nucleotides read TGTGCCAGCAGGGAGGGGACCGGCAGGGGCTACACCTTC. Amino acids: CASREGTGRGYTF.

The rearrangement joins TRBV20-1 to TRBJ1-1; D remains ambiguous. CDR1 DFQATT and CDR2 SNEGSKA come from the germline V gene (reference sequence). The length of the CDR3 is 12 residues. V shed 3 bases and J shed 3 bases, with 8 bases lying between them. In nucleotides, the CDR3 is TGCAGTGCTAGCAGGAGGGACACTGAAGCTTTCTTT. Translated: CSASRRDTEAFF.

The chain employs TRBV20-1 and TRBJ2-5, with 7 nucleotides matching TRBD1. V shed 6 bases, J shed 4 bases, and the junction held 8 bases outside the gene matches. CDR1 is DFQATT, CDR2 SNEGSKA, per germline (reference sequence). The CDR3 has 13 amino acids. The CDR3 DNA reads TGCAGTGCCGCGGCGACAGGGTTAGAGACCCAGTACTTC. Translated: CSAAATGLETQYF.

The chain links TRBV12-3 or TRBV12-4 to TRBJ1-4; D is unresolved. The V end lost 3 bases, the J end lost 0 bases, and 8 bases lay between the germline ends. The CDR3 extends over 15 amino acids. The CDR3 loop reads CASSFGNPTNEKLFF. The CDR3 DNA is TGTGCCAGCAGTTTTGGCAATCCAACTAATGAAAAACTGTTTTTT.

V is TRBV13 and J is TRBJ2-3; 9 bases are a match to TRBD2. The CDR3 length is 15 residues. The V and J ends lost 5 bases and 6 bases, in that order; junction bases with no gene match: 9. Germline V gene lookup returns CDR1 PRHDT and CDR2 FYEKMQ (reference sequence). In DNA, the CDR3 is TGTGCCAGCAGCCAAAGCGGGGGGTTATCGGATACGCAGTATTTT. It specifies CASSQSGGLSDTQYF. The full variable domain, rest sourced from reference TRBV13 and TRBJ2-3, is AAGVIQSPRHLIKEKRETATLKCYPIPRHDTVYWYQQGPGQDPQFLISFYEKMQSDKGSIPDRFSAQQFSDYHSELNMSSLELGDSALYFCASSQSGGLSDTQYFGPGTRLTVL.

The rearrangement uses TRBV18 and TRBJ2-3; no clear D gene. In germline, CDR1 is KGHSH, CDR2 LQKENI. There are 15 residues in the CDR3. Trimming left V 5 bases short and J 2 bases short, with 14 bases between. CDR3 region: CASSKNRLPTDTQYF. As DNA, the CDR3 is TGTGCCAGCTCAAAGAACCGATTACCCACAGATACGCAGTATTTT.

This clonotype was seen a few times. This chain uses TRBV12-3 or TRBV12-4 with TRBJ2-3; weak D call: TRBD2 (6 bases). V lost 4 bases and J 2 bases, leaving 10 bases between the germline ends. The CDR3 is 14 amino acids. The CDR3: CASSSRLVTDTQYF. Here the CDR3 DNA reads TGTGCCAGCAGTTCTCGACTAGTCACAGATACGCAGTATTTT.

The chain uses TRBV5-1 and TRBJ1-2, with D possibly being TRBD1 (6 bases). Germline assignment: CDR1 SGHRS and CDR2 YFSETQ. The V and J ends lost 0 bases and 6 bases respectively, with 15 bases between them. The CDR3 is made up of 15 amino acids. CDR3 DNA: TGCGCCAGCAGCTTGGCCTCACAGGGATACCATGGCTACACCTTC. Translating gives CASSLASQGYHGYTF.

The rearrangement joins TRBV5-6 to TRBJ1-2; a weak D match, TRBD1 (5 bases). Trimming took off 0 bases at V and 5 bases at J, with 14 bases between the two ends. The CDR3 is 15 residues long. Germline CDR1 is SGHDT and CDR2 is YYEEEE. In nucleotides, the CDR3 is TGTGCCAGCAGCTTGGGAGAGGCAGGGAGGTATGGCTACACCTTC. Translation: CASSLGEAGRYGYTF.

The rearrangement joins TRBV7-2 to TRBJ2-7, with no clear D. CDR3 length: 16 amino acids. Trimming removed 4 bases from V and 0 bases from J, with 16 bases in between. Germline V gene sequence: CDR1 SGHTA, CDR2 FQGNSA. The CDR3 DNA reads as TGTGCCAGCAGCTCCACTTCCGGGCTCACCTCCTACGAGCAGTACTTC. Translation: CASSSTSGLTSYEQYF. Full variable domain (outside the CDR3, taken from reference TRBV7-2 and TRBJ2-7): GAGVSQSPSNKVTEKGKDVELRCDPISGHTALYWYRQSLGQGLEFLIYFQGNSAPDKSGLPSDRFSAERTGGSVSTLTIQRTQQEDSAVYLCASSSTSGLTSYEQYFGPGTRLTVT.

The J gene is TRBJ2-3, the V gene TRBV11-2; 8 nucleotides align to TRBD2. The CDR3 contains 15 residues. The V gene end was trimmed by 6 bases and the J gene end by 2 bases; junction bases not matched to a gene: 7. Germline loops: CDR1 SGHAT, CDR2 FQNNGV. The CDR3 is CASRIAGLFTDTQYF. The CDR3 nucleotides are TGTGCCAGCAGGATAGCGGGGCTCTTCACAGATACGCAGTATTTT.

The CDR3 nucleotides read TGTGCCAGCAGTTTAGCAGAAGGTCTCGAGCAGTACTTC. It encodes CASSLAEGLEQYF. This sequence joins TRBV12-3 or TRBV12-4 and TRBJ2-7, with D uncertain. The CDR3 runs to 13 residues. The germline V and J ends were trimmed by 0 bases and 6 bases, with 9 bases remaining between them.

The chain couples TRBV4-3 to TRBJ2-5, with D unclear. The CDR3 is 14 amino acids. V gave up 1 base and J gave up 1 base, with 7 bases separating them. The germline gives CDR1 LGHNA, CDR2 YSLEER. CDR3 loop: CASSQAYSQETQYF. The CDR3 nucleotides are TGCGCCAGCAGCCAAGCGTACTCCCAAGAGACCCAGTACTTC.

This clonotype was picked up a small number of times. V gene TRBV20-1 combines with J gene TRBJ2-2; perhaps TRBD2 as D (6 bases). CDR1 and CDR2 from the germline V gene are DFQATT and SNEGSKA (reference sequence). The CDR3 spans 14 residues. V lost 5 bases and J lost 5, with 15 bases in between. CDR3 sequence (DNA): TGCAGTGCTCCAACTAGCACGGGGACCGGGGAGCTGTTTTTT. It specifies CSAPTSTGTGELFF.

The V and J genes are TRBV5-6 and TRBJ2-1; D may correspond to TRBD1 or TRBD2 (5 bases each). Germline lookup yields CDR1 SGHDT and CDR2 YYEEEE. Between the trimmed V and J ends, which lost 4 bases and 3 bases, there was a span of 17 bases. The CDR3 length is 16 residues. The CDR3, as DNA: TGTGCCAGCAGCCGGCTCGCCGGGACGGTCTACAATGAGCAGTTCTTC. It is translated as CASSRLAGTVYNEQFF.

In its sample, this clonotype is medium-sized (0.01 to 0.1%). The V call is TRBV27, the J call TRBJ2-3, with 8 bases aligning to TRBD1. The CDR3 runs to 15 residues. Germline V gene data show CDR1 as MNHEY and CDR2 as SMNVEV (reference sequence). The junction had 4 bases not matched to a gene; V was cut back by 3 bases and J by 2 bases. CDR3 protein: CASSLQGAFTDTQYF. CDR3 nucleotide sequence: TGTGCCAGCAGTTTGCAGGGGGCCTTCACAGATACGCAGTATTTT.

A few counts support this clonotype. The chain recombines TRBV12-3 or TRBV12-4 with TRBJ2-2, with a weak D call TRBD1 (5 bases). The CDR3 spans 13 residues. V was cut by 10 bases and J by 6 bases, with 15 bases left in between. In nucleotides, the CDR3 is TGTGCCACCCGCCATCCCAGGGCCGGGGAGCTGTTTTTT. Amino acid sequence: CATRHPRAGELFF.

V gene TRBV30 combines with J gene TRBJ2-1; D might be TRBD1 (7 bases). Germline V CDR1 and CDR2: GTSNPN, SVGIG (reference sequence). This CDR3 has 14 residues. The V end lost 1 base, the J end lost 7 bases, and 14 bases lay between the germline ends. The CDR3 sequence: CAWSDLRGVNEQFF. CDR3 in DNA: TGTGCCTGGAGTGACCTCAGGGGGGTAAATGAGCAGTTCTTC. The entire variable domain, with the rest obtained from reference TRBV30 and TRBJ2-1, is as follows: SQTIHQWPATLVQPVGSPLSLECTVEGTSNPNLYWYRQAAGRGLQLLFYSVGIGQISSEVPQNLSASRPQDRQFILSSKKLLLSDSGFYLCAWSDLRGVNEQFFGPGTRLTVL.

This clonotype was observed at least ten times. This chain uses TRBV24-1 with TRBJ1-1, with D perhaps matching TRBD1 (5 bases). The CDR3 is 14 amino acids. V was pared by 9 bases and J by 4 bases, with 17 bases between. Germline-derived CDR1 and CDR2 are KGHDR and SFDVKD. The CDR3 DNA reads TGTGCCACCCGTCAACGAGGGGAGAGCACTGAAGCTTTCTTT. Translating gives CATRQRGESTEAFF.

This sequence joins TRBV4-3 and TRBJ2-1, with D perhaps TRBD2 (6 bases). CDR3 length: 16 residues. The germline gives CDR1 LGHNA, CDR2 YSLEER. Between the trimmed V and J ends, which lost 0 bases and 4 bases, there was a span of 13 bases. The CDR3 DNA follows: TGCGCCAGCAGCCAAGAGAGGGCGCGGGGATACAATGAGCAGTTCTTC. As protein: CASSQERARGYNEQFF.

The rearrangement joins TRBV27 to TRBJ2-7; 14 nucleotides agree with TRBD2. The CDR3 loop spans 17 amino acids. The V and J ends lost 6 bases and 4 bases, in that order; junction bases with no gene match: 11. Germline values: CDR1 MNHEY, CDR2 SMNVEV (reference sequence). The CDR3 here is CASSPAGTSGSWYEQYF. DNA for the CDR3: TGTGCCAGCAGCCCCGCGGGGACTAGCGGGAGTTGGTACGAGCAGTACTTC.